This T cell receptor beta chain came from a study of regulatory T cells in long-lasting Graves disease. CDR3-region Arm-PCR and iRepertoire HTBI primers produced the TCR beta libraries. TCRdb reanalysed the multiplex PCR reads using MiXCR and keeps one entry per CDR3 protein. Among approximately 400,000 distinct CDR3 sequences, about 20% were seen once, and the ten largest hold approximately 25%. CDR1 and CDR2 from the germline V gene are LNHDA and SQIVND (reference sequence). V trimming: 6 bases; J trimming: 2 bases; junction bases outside the gene matches: 8. This CDR3 is 16 amino acids long. The sample holds a few counts of this clonotype. The time point: persistent/refractory GD, antithyroid drugs over 5 years with positive TRAb. Isolated PBMC RNA provided the starting material for the TCR library. The authors drew approximately 9 milliliters of peripheral blood into EDTA tubes.

J is TRBJ2-2 and V is TRBV19; 8 nucleotides agree with TRBD2. The receptor's source is a female donor with Graves disease. The sample was peripheral blood mononuclear cells (PBMCs), taken when the disease was refractory, from a patient treated with antithyroid drugs. CDR3 protein: CASSRRLASNTGELFF. CDR3 DNA: TGTGCCAGTAGCCGTCGACTAGCGAGTAACACCGGGGAGCTGTTTTTT.